This record looks at one TCR beta chain sequence and its context. CDR3 length equals 12 residues. V was clipped by 1 base and J by 14 bases, with 9 bases between them. The germline CDR1 and CDR2 sequences are MNHEY and SVGAGI. Cohorts were based on clinical histories the participants reported. Recovered status in Cohort 3 required two negative PCRs, clearance, or symptom resolution. Repertoires were generated with immunoSEQ multiplex PCR, while TCRdb's copy carries only in-frame clones and drops some. Here the sample spans 320,000 or so clones, under 90% being singletons. This entry is derived from a study of blood T cell repertoires in COVID-19. Study-wide context: Donors in the United States, Italy and Spain gave samples during acute or convalescent COVID-19.

The sample comprised PBMCs or T cells enriched from blood (not recorded which). The chain has TRBV6-5 and TRBJ1-6; tentatively, D is TRBD1 (5 bases). This receptor was obtained from a man between 60 and 70 years old who had recovered from COVID-19. CDR3 residues: CASSYWGESLHF. The CDR3 region has the DNA TGTGCCAGCAGTTACTGGGGGGAGTCCCTCCACTTT.